A selection of T cell receptor beta chains follows, all from one sample in a study of blood T cell repertoires in COVID-19. The assay was immunoSEQ multiplex PCR, and TCRdb's table has in-frame clones only and misses some. There are around 37,000 clones in the sample; 90% occur only once, and 25% to 30% lies in the top ten. The sample was peripheral blood. Receptors were obtained from a man aged 60 to 69 with active or convalescent COVID-19. Both conserved end residues are part of each CDR3. The order of the fields is J gene, D gene, clone size, V gene, CDR3 protein, CDR3 DNA. A D gene is named only where the DNA matches it firmly. Part of the rows lack a size; the others show once, few, many or a class for expanded clones.

J gene: TRBJ2-1; D gene: NA; clone size: NA; V gene: TRBV9; CDR3 protein: CASSAFSSGYNEQFF; CDR3 DNA: TGTGCCAGCAGTGCTTTTTCGAGCGGCTACAATGAGCAGTTCTTC
J gene: TRBJ2-5; D gene: NA; clone size: few; V gene: TRBV4-2; CDR3 protein: CASSQDPLVAGQVGGETQYF; CDR3 DNA: TGTGCCAGCAGCCAAGACCCTCTAGTGGCAGGCCAGGTAGGCGGGGAGACCCAGTACTTC
J gene: TRBJ2-1; D gene: TRBD2; clone size: once; V gene: TRBV6-5; CDR3 protein: CASSYSGLANNEQFF; CDR3 DNA: TGTGCCAGCAGTTACTCGGGACTAGCCAACAATGAGCAGTTCTTC
J gene: TRBJ2-7; D gene: TRBD1; clone size: NA; V gene: TRBV18; CDR3 protein: CASSQQGSSYEQYF; CDR3 DNA: TGTGCCAGCTCTCAACAGGGGAGCTCCTACGAGCAGTACTTC
J gene: TRBJ2-7; D gene: NA; clone size: NA; V gene: TRBV29-1; CDR3 protein: CSVEAPTGAYEQYF; CDR3 DNA: TGCAGCGTTGAAGCCCCGACAGGTGCCTACGAGCAGTACTTC
J gene: TRBJ2-7; D gene: TRBD1; clone size: few; V gene: TRBV7-2; CDR3 protein: CASSLRGPSYEQYF; CDR3 DNA: TGTGCCAGCAGCTTAAGGGGGCCCTCCTACGAGCAGTACTTC
J gene: TRBJ2-1; D gene: NA; clone size: NA; V gene: TRBV13; CDR3 protein: CASSFYGRDSYNEQFF; CDR3 DNA: TGTGCCAGCAGCTTTTACGGTCGGGACTCCTACAATGAGCAGTTCTTC
J gene: TRBJ2-3; D gene: NA; clone size: once; V gene: TRBV5-3; CDR3 protein: CARSPNSFGTDTQYF; CDR3 DNA: TGTGCCAGAAGCCCAAACTCCTTCGGGACAGATACGCAGTATTTT
J gene: TRBJ2-2; D gene: NA; clone size: NA; V gene: TRBV30; CDR3 protein: CACPPATGNTGELFF; CDR3 DNA: TGTGCCTGCCCCCCGGCCACAGGGAACACCGGGGAGCTGTTTTTT
J gene: TRBJ2-3; D gene: NA; clone size: NA; V gene: TRBV5-1; CDR3 protein: CASSHTGSTDTQYF; CDR3 DNA: TGCGCCAGCAGCCATACAGGGAGCACAGATACGCAGTATTTT
J gene: TRBJ1-5; D gene: NA; clone size: few; V gene: TRBV28; CDR3 protein: CASRDGSGWQPQHF; CDR3 DNA: TGTGCCAGCAGGGATGGGTCAGGGTGGCAGCCCCAGCATTTT
J gene: TRBJ2-7; D gene: TRBD2; clone size: NA; V gene: TRBV5-4; CDR3 protein: CASSSTSGSSYEQYF; CDR3 DNA: TGTGCCAGCAGCTCGACTAGCGGGAGTAGCTACGAGCAGTACTTC
J gene: TRBJ2-2; D gene: TRBD2; clone size: NA; V gene: TRBV6-1; CDR3 protein: CASSEPLAGGNTGELFF; CDR3 DNA: TGTGCCAGCAGTGAACCCCTAGCGGGAGGGAACACCGGGGAGCTGTTTTTT
J gene: TRBJ2-7; D gene: TRBD2; clone size: NA; V gene: TRBV6-6; CDR3 protein: CASTEGRIAGGEQYF; CDR3 DNA: TGTGCCAGCACCGAGGGGAGAATAGCGGGAGGTGAGCAGTACTTC
J gene: TRBJ2-7; D gene: TRBD2; clone size: large; V gene: TRBV27; CDR3 protein: CASRILAGGSGEQYF; CDR3 DNA: TGTGCCAGCAGGATACTAGCGGGAGGGAGTGGCGAGCAGTACTTC
J gene: TRBJ2-7; D gene: TRBD1; clone size: NA; V gene: TRBV10-3; CDR3 protein: CAPRMGQTYYEQYF; CDR3 DNA: TGTGCCCCACGGATGGGACAGACTTACTACGAGCAGTACTTC
J gene: TRBJ2-5; D gene: TRBD1; clone size: NA; V gene: TRBV18; CDR3 protein: CASSPRDSRRETQYF; CDR3 DNA: TGTGCCAGCTCACCCCGGGACAGTAGACGCGAGACCCAGTACTTC
J gene: TRBJ2-4; D gene: TRBD2; clone size: once; V gene: TRBV18; CDR3 protein: CASSPPSSSGSWSQYF; CDR3 DNA: TGTGCCAGCTCACCACCGTCGTCTAGCGGGAGTTGGAGTCAGTACTTC
J gene: TRBJ1-5; D gene: NA; clone size: once; V gene: TRBV28; CDR3 protein: CASSQTSGVQPQHF; CDR3 DNA: TGTGCCAGCAGTCAGACGTCAGGGGTTCAGCCCCAGCATTTT
J gene: TRBJ2-7; D gene: NA; clone size: few; V gene: TRBV6-6; CDR3 protein: CASSYPSRSEQYF; CDR3 DNA: TGTGCCAGCAGTTACCCCTCGAGGAGCGAGCAGTACTTC
J gene: TRBJ1-1; D gene: TRBD1; clone size: NA; V gene: TRBV3-1/TRBV3-2; CDR3 protein: CASSFRQGSRAFF; CDR3 DNA: TGTGCCAGCAGCTTCAGACAGGGGTCAAGGGCTTTCTTT
J gene: TRBJ2-3; D gene: TRBD1; clone size: NA; V gene: TRBV6-1; CDR3 protein: CASSAHRGPDRSDTQYF; CDR3 DNA: TGTGCCAGCAGTGCCCACAGGGGGCCAGACAGGTCAGATACGCAGTATTTT
J gene: TRBJ2-2; D gene: TRBD1; clone size: once; V gene: TRBV5-6; CDR3 protein: CASSFMGQGTGELFF; CDR3 DNA: TGTGCCAGCAGCTTTATGGGACAGGGAACCGGGGAGCTGTTTTTT
J gene: TRBJ1-1; D gene: TRBD1; clone size: once; V gene: TRBV2; CDR3 protein: CASSRDRVAFGAFF; CDR3 DNA: TGTGCCAGCAGTAGGGACAGGGTAGCTTTCGGAGCTTTCTTT
J gene: TRBJ2-1; D gene: NA; clone size: NA; V gene: TRBV7-9; CDR3 protein: CASSLAAGNEQFF; CDR3 DNA: TGTGCCAGCAGCTTAGCGGCTGGCAATGAGCAGTTCTTC
J gene: TRBJ2-3; D gene: NA; clone size: NA; V gene: TRBV28; CDR3 protein: CASSLSRTILNADTQYF; CDR3 DNA: TGTGCCAGCAGTTTATCCCGGACTATCCTCAACGCAGATACGCAGTATTTT
J gene: TRBJ1-2; D gene: NA; clone size: few; V gene: TRBV5-5; CDR3 protein: CASSSDGGGRSHGYTF; CDR3 DNA: TGTGCCAGCAGCTCCGACGGGGGGGGACGGTCCCATGGCTACACCTTC
J gene: TRBJ2-1; D gene: NA; clone size: NA; V gene: TRBV6-1; CDR3 protein: CASSGRWSSGNNEQFF; CDR3 DNA: TGTGCCAGCAGTGGAAGGTGGAGTAGCGGAAACAATGAGCAGTTCTTC
J gene: TRBJ2-3; D gene: TRBD2; clone size: NA; V gene: TRBV25-1; CDR3 protein: CASSISGSIDTQYF; CDR3 DNA: TGTGCCAGCAGTATTAGCGGGAGTATAGATACGCAGTATTTT
J gene: TRBJ1-5; D gene: NA; clone size: NA; V gene: TRBV28; CDR3 protein: CASSLFPRDFSNQPQHF; CDR3 DNA: TGTGCCAGCAGTTTATTCCCCCGGGATTTTAGCAATCAGCCCCAGCATTTT
J gene: TRBJ1-1; D gene: TRBD1; clone size: NA; V gene: TRBV5-6; CDR3 protein: CASNGDRDHTEAFF; CDR3 DNA: TGTGCCAGCAACGGGGACAGGGACCACACTGAAGCTTTCTTT